A single sample gave rise to the 30 T cell receptor beta chains below, sequenced in a study of T cells after posttransplantation cyclophosphamide. Sequencing was performed with immunoSEQ multiplex PCR; in TCRdb, only in-frame clones are kept and a portion is missing. The data hold about 4,500 clones, with 61% observed a single time. Material: memory CD8+ T cells sorted from blood. These TCRs come from an older woman in good health, CMV-negative, and a related stem cell transplant donor.

This clone qualifies as medium-sized. The rearrangement uses TRBV15 and TRBJ2-7; D ambiguous. Trimming took 1 base from V and 6 from J, leaving 13 bases between them. Germline CDR1 reads LNHNV; CDR2 reads YYDKDF (reference sequence). The CDR3 runs to 14 residues. The CDR3 DNA is TGTGCCACCAGCAGAGCCTCCCAGTCTTCCGAGCAGTACTTC. Translating gives CATSRASQSSEQYF.

V gene TRBV4-3 combines with J gene TRBJ2-1, with 10 bases that match TRBD2. Trimming cost V 0 bases and J 6 bases; bases outside gene matches: 11. CDR3 length: 18 amino acids. Looked up from germline, CDR1 is LGHNA and CDR2 is YSLEER. The CDR3 nucleotides read TGCGCCAGCAGCCAAGATTTGGCTAGCGGGGGCCTTATCAATGAGCAGTTCTTC. Encoded protein: CASSQDLASGGLINEQFF.

The chain combines TRBV15 with TRBJ1-4; weak D call: TRBD1 (6 bases). The CDR3 sequence is 17 residues long. The V and J ends lost 1 base and 8 bases respectively, with 20 bases between them. The germline CDR1 and CDR2 sequences are LNHNV and YYDKDF (reference sequence). The CDR3 DNA is TGTGCCACCAGCAGAGTGCAGGGGCGGTACCCAACGGAAAAACTGTTTTTT. This codes for CATSRVQGRYPTEKLFF. The entire variable domain, with the rest obtained from reference TRBV15 and TRBJ1-4, is as follows: DAMVIQNPRYQVTQFGKPVTLSCSQTLNHNVMYWYQQKSSQAPKLLFHYYDKDFNNEADTPDNFQSRRPNTSFCFLDIRSPGLGDTAMYLCATSRVQGRYPTEKLFFGSGTQLSVL.

With respect to this clone: Other DNA sequences in the sample encode the same CDR3. This chain connects TRBV10-3 to TRBJ1-2; D perhaps matches TRBD1 (6 bases). Looked up from germline, CDR1 is ENHRY and CDR2 is SYGVKD. V lost 2 bases to trimming and J lost 5 bases, with 12 bases between them. The CDR3 is 14 amino acids. This CDR3 is CAISERGGAYGYTF. The CDR3 DNA follows: TGTGCCATCAGTGAGCGGGGGGGCGCGTATGGCTACACCTTC.

The chain combines TRBV2 with TRBJ2-7; D is unclear. This CDR3 spans 18 amino acids. Germline-derived CDR1 and CDR2 are SNHLY and FYNNEI. Trimming took off 2 bases at V and 3 bases at J, with 23 bases between the two ends. This CDR3 is CASSEFPEGGQAYYEQYF. The CDR3 DNA reads as TGTGCCAGCAGTGAATTTCCGGAAGGTGGCCAGGCTTACTACGAGCAGTACTTC.

This chain uses TRBV7-2 with TRBJ1-2; D gene uncertain. CDR3 size: 12 residues. The germline V gene has CDR1 SGHTA and CDR2 FQGNSA. Trimming removed 11 bases at V and 4 bases at J, with 14 bases between. DNA for the CDR3: TGTGCCGGAGAAGCCCAGATCTATGGCTACACCTTC. Its protein product is CAGEAQIYGYTF.

The CDR3 protein is CASSLGGEQFF. The DNA of the CDR3 is TGTGCCAGCAGCTTAGGCGGGGAGCAGTTCTTC. The V and J genes are TRBV7-9 and TRBJ2-1, with a possible D match to TRBD2 (5 bases). Germline V lookup: CDR1 SEHNR, CDR2 FQNEAQ (reference sequence). The CDR3 length is 11 residues. The V and J ends lost 1 base and 10 bases respectively, with 5 bases between them.

The rearrangement links TRBV27 to TRBJ2-7; D perhaps matches TRBD1 (6 bases). The CDR3 runs to 14 residues. The V end lost 7 bases, the J end lost 3 bases, and 16 bases lay between the germline ends. In germline, CDR1 is MNHEY, CDR2 SMNVEV (reference sequence). CDR3 sequence: CASTSPARGYEQYF. The CDR3 DNA sequence: TGTGCCAGCACCTCACCGGCCAGGGGCTACGAGCAGTACTTC.

This clone was observed once. This rearrangement joins TRBV6-4 to TRBJ2-2; perhaps TRBD1 as D (6 bases). V was cut by 5 bases and J by 5 bases, with 9 bases left in between. The CDR3 has 13 residues. Germline V gene data show CDR1 as MRHNA and CDR2 as SNTAGT. The CDR3 DNA reads as TGTGCCAGCAGTCCTGGGACAACCGGGGAGCTGTTTTTT. This codes for CASSPGTTGELFF.

The V call is TRBV21-1, the J call TRBJ1-5; the table's D call of TRBD1 was not tested on the DNA. TRBV21-1 is designated a pseudogene. The CDR3 has 15 residues. The DNA of the CDR3 is TGTGCCAGCAGCAAAAGGACAGGGGAGAATCAGCCCCAGCATTTT. Translation gives CASSKRTGENQPQHF.

The rearrangement uses TRBV27 and TRBJ2-1; 9 nucleotides line up with TRBD1. V was pared by 3 bases and J by 6 bases, with 9 bases of the junction left unmatched. The germline CDR1 and CDR2 sequences are MNHEY and SMNVEV (reference sequence). This CDR3 contains 16 residues. CDR3 in amino acids: CASSFPDRGFPNEQFF. In DNA, the CDR3 is TGTGCCAGCAGTTTCCCGGACAGGGGTTTTCCCAATGAGCAGTTCTTC.

This chain joins TRBV9 and TRBJ2-7; 7 bases match TRBD2. V lost 1 base and J lost 0; bases outside the gene matches: 4. From germline, CDR1 is SGDLS and CDR2 YYNGEE. The CDR3 is 15 amino acids. CDR3 DNA sequence: TGTGCCAGCAGCGTAAGCGGGGCGAGCTCCTACGAGCAGTACTTC. It codes for CASSVSGASSYEQYF.

This clone was counted only a few times. V and J are TRBV7-9 and TRBJ2-7; a possible D gene is TRBD1 (5 bases). CDR1 and CDR2 (germline): SEHNR, FQNEAQ (reference sequence). V lost 1 base, J lost 1 base, and 8 bases lay in between. The CDR3 is 14 residues long. The CDR3 DNA is TGTGCCAGCAGCTTAGAGGGGTCTTCCTACGAGCAGTACTTC. It translates to CASSLEGSSYEQYF.

The chain is built from TRBV6-6 and TRBJ1-1; no definite D call. V lost 6 bases to trimming and J lost 0 bases, with 8 bases between them. This CDR3 has 13 amino acids. Germline values: CDR1 MNHNY, CDR2 SVGAGI (reference sequence). The CDR3 DNA follows: TGTGCCAGCAGGTGGCAAATGAACACTGAAGCTTTCTTT. It encodes CASRWQMNTEAFF.

The gene calls are TRBV10-3 and TRBJ2-7; 9 nucleotides line up with TRBD2. V shed 10 bases, J shed 3 bases, and the junction held 13 bases outside the gene matches. The CDR3 is 15 residues long. Germline V gives CDR1 ENHRY, CDR2 SYGVKD. The CDR3 DNA reads as TGTGCCAGCAGAGCCCCTGCTAGCGGGGTCTACGAGCAGTACTTC. Its protein product is CASRAPASGVYEQYF.

Only a few counts were recorded for this clone. V usage is TRBV19 and J usage is TRBJ2-1, with a possible D match to TRBD1 (5 bases). The CDR3 length is 15 residues. Germline V CDR1 and CDR2: LNHDA, SQIVND (reference sequence). V lost 5 bases and J lost 2, with 13 bases in between. Here the CDR3 reads CASSFDRNPYNEQFF. Here the CDR3 DNA reads TGTGCCAGTAGTTTTGACAGAAACCCCTACAATGAGCAGTTCTTC.

The chain couples TRBV10-3 to TRBJ2-5, with TRBD2 matching over 16 bases. The J call may be incorrect, as the DNA end agrees better with TRBJ2-7. From germline, CDR1 is ENHRY and CDR2 SYGVKD. The CDR3 runs 17 residues. The CDR3 nucleotides are TGTGCCATCAGATCCGCCGGGACTAGCGGGGGGGACTACGAGCAGTACTTC. Its translation is CAIRSAGTSGGDYEQYF.

The chain is built from TRBV29-1 and TRBJ1-4; tentatively, D is TRBD1 (6 bases). Per the germline V gene, CDR1 is SQVTM and CDR2 is ANQGSEA. V lost 6 bases to trimming and J lost 5 bases, with 13 bases between them. The CDR3 is made up of 13 amino acids. As DNA, the CDR3 is TGCAGCGTCGAGACAGGCTTCAATGAAAAACTGTTTTTT. Translation gives CSVETGFNEKLFF.

This chain connects TRBV27 to TRBJ2-7; 7 positions match TRBD1. The germline V gene encodes CDR1 MNHEY and CDR2 SMNVEV (reference sequence). The V segment lost 6 bases and the J segment 4 bases; nucleotides outside the gene matches: 6. This CDR3 is 13 amino acids long. For the CDR3, the DNA is TGTGCCAGCAGCCTAGGACAGGTTTACGAGCAGTACTTC. Translating it yields CASSLGQVYEQYF.

The rearrangement uses TRBV5-1 and TRBJ2-7; tentatively, D is TRBD1 (5 bases). The germline V gene has CDR1 SGHRS and CDR2 YFSETQ. The CDR3 loop spans 13 amino acids. The V gene lost 0 bases and the J gene lost 4 bases, with 8 bases spanning the gap. The CDR3 coding sequence is TGCGCCAGCAGCTTGGAAGACAGTTACGAGCAGTACTTC. It is translated as CASSLEDSYEQYF.

This clone was observed a few times. The chain recombines TRBV6-5 with TRBJ2-6; TRBD2 is a possible D gene (6 bases). The CDR3 sequence is 14 residues long. Looked up from germline, CDR1 is MNHEY and CDR2 is SVGAGI. The CDR3 DNA follows: TGTGGTACAAGGGAGGCGTCCGGGGCCAACGTCCTGACTTTC. Its protein is CGTREASGANVLTF.

This clone is a singleton in its sample. CDR3 nucleotides: TGTGCCAGCAGCTCAAGACTAGCGGGTCCGGGTTTCGATGAGCAGTTCTTC. It encodes CASSSRLAGPGFDEQFF. The chain carries TRBV5-4 and TRBJ2-1; 10 bases line up with TRBD2. The CDR3 is 17 residues long. Germline-derived CDR1 and CDR2 are SGHNT and YYREEE (reference sequence). The V segment lost 3 bases and the J segment 8 bases; nucleotides outside the gene matches: 14.

The V gene is TRBV27, the J gene TRBJ2-7; TRBD1 aligns across 7 bases. The V gene's germline CDR1 is MNHEY and CDR2 SMNVEV (reference sequence). V gave up 1 base and J gave up 4 bases; unmatched junction bases: 4. This CDR3 spans 14 amino acids. The CDR3 bases are TGTGCCAGCAGTTTATTTGGGACAGCATACGAGCAGTACTTC. Encoded protein: CASSLFGTAYEQYF.

This chain joins TRBV7-9 and TRBJ2-3, with D uncertain. The V end was cut by 5 bases, the J end by 5 bases, with 11 bases between. Germline-derived CDR1 and CDR2 are SEHNR and FQNEAQ (reference sequence). CDR3 length: 13 amino acids. The chain's CDR3 is CASSTAVGDTQYF. The DNA of the CDR3 is TGTGCCAGCAGCACGGCGGTGGGAGATACGCAGTATTTT. Drawing the rest from reference TRBV7-9 and TRBJ2-3, the complete variable domain is DTGVSQNPRHKITKRGQNVTFRCDPISEHNRLYWYRQTLGQGPEFLTYFQNEAQLEKSRLLSDRFSAERPKGSFSTLEIQRTEQGDSAMYLCASSTAVGDTQYFGPGTRLTVL.

This clone has more than one count but fewer than ten. The chain carries TRBV4-2 and TRBJ1-3; tentatively, D is TRBD1 (6 bases). CDR1 and CDR2 (germline): LGHNA, YNFKEQ. The CDR3 is 15 amino acids. V lost 2 bases and J 4 bases, leaving 12 bases between the germline ends. The CDR3 sequence: CASSQSTGSGNTIYF. CDR3 nucleotide sequence: TGTGCCAGCAGCCAATCGACAGGTTCGGGAAACACCATATATTTT.

This chain joins TRBV4-3 and TRBJ2-7, with 9 bases fitting TRBD2. Unmatched junction bases numbered 5, after V lost 0 bases and J lost 2 bases. This CDR3 has 16 amino acids. The V gene's germline CDR1 is LGHNA and CDR2 YSLEER. This CDR3 is CASSQDLRGGTYEQYF. CDR3 in DNA: TGCGCCAGCAGCCAAGACTTGCGGGGGGGAACCTACGAGCAGTACTTC.

This clone appeared a few times. The chain recombines TRBV7-9 with TRBJ1-1; unclear D gene. This CDR3 has 15 amino acids. V was pared by 5 bases and J by 0 bases, with 13 bases between. The germline CDR1 and CDR2 sequences are SEHNR and FQNEAQ (reference sequence). CDR3 bases: TGTGCCAGCAGCCTTAATCTCGGGGTGAACACTGAAGCTTTCTTT. Translating gives CASSLNLGVNTEAFF.

The chain carries TRBV7-2 and TRBJ2-1; D may be TRBD1 (5 bases). With 1 base removed from V and 1 base from J, the gap between germline ends came to 8 bases. The CDR3 contains 15 residues. Per the germline V gene, CDR1 is SGHTA and CDR2 is FQGNSA. The CDR3 spells CASSLGRTSYNEQFF. CDR3 DNA sequence: TGTGCCAGCAGCTTAGGTCGGACATCCTACAATGAGCAGTTCTTC.

This chain links TRBV30 with TRBJ1-2, with 8 bases that match TRBD1. From germline, CDR1 is GTSNPN and CDR2 SVGIG (reference sequence). CDR3 length: 13 residues. V was clipped by 1 base and J by 7 bases; unmatched bases: 5. The CDR3 DNA reads TGTGCCTGGAGTGAAACAGGGGGTTCTGGCTACACCTTC. Its protein is CAWSETGGSGYTF. The entire variable domain, with the rest obtained from reference TRBV30 and TRBJ1-2, is as follows: SQTIHQWPATLVQPVGSPLSLECTVEGTSNPNLYWYRQAAGRGLQLLFYSVGIGQISSEVPQNLSASRPQDRQFILSSKKLLLSDSGFYLCAWSETGGSGYTFGSGTRLTVV.

The V and J genes are TRBV7-9 and TRBJ2-1, with D unresolved. This CDR3 is 14 amino acids long. The V gene lost 2 bases and the J gene lost 7 bases, with 12 bases spanning the gap. From germline, CDR1 is SEHNR and CDR2 FQNEAQ (reference sequence). The CDR3 nucleotides are TGTGCCAGCAGCTTACGATTTGAAGCGAATGAGCAGTTCTTC. It codes for CASSLRFEANEQFF.